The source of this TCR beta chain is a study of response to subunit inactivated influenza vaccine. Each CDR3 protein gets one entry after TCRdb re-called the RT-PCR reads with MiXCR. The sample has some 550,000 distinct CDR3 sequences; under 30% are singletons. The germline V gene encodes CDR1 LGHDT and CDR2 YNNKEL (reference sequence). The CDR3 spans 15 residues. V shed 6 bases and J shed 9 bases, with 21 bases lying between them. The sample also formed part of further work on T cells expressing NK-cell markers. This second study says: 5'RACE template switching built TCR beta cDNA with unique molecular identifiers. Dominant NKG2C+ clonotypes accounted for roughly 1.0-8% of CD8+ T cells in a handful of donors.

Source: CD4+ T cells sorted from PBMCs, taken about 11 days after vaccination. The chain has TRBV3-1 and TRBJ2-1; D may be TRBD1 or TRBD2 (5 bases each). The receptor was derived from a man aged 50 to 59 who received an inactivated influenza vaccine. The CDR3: CASSPRSPRGVEQFF. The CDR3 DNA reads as TGTGCCAGCAGTCCAAGGAGCCCTCGAGGGGTTGAGCAGTTCTTC.